This is a list of T cell receptor beta chains from one sample in a study of T cells after yellow fever vaccination. MiXCR, run by TCRdb on the 5' RACE reads, gives a single entry per CDR3 protein. The sample has about 69,000 distinct CDR3 sequences, approximately 5% seen once. This specimen consisted of CD4+ T cells sorted from PBMCs, obtained approximately 16 days after the first yellow fever vaccination. Receptors were obtained from a man in his late teens or twenties who received the YFV17D yellow fever vaccine. Both conserved end residues are part of each CDR3. D genes are given only for firm matches. Clone size is given for some rows only: seen once, a few or many times, or a class if the clone is expanded.

CDR3nt: TGCGCCAGCAGCCCGGAACTAGCGGGGGCCTCCACAGATACGCAGTATTTT; CDR3aa: CASSPELAGASTDTQYF; abundance: many; d_gene: TRBD2; j_gene: TRBJ2-3; v_gene: TRBV5-1
CDR3nt: TGTGCCAGCAGCCTGCGGGGTACAGATACGCAGTATTTT; CDR3aa: CASSLRGTDTQYF; abundance: many; d_gene: NA; j_gene: TRBJ2-3; v_gene: TRBV5-4
CDR3nt: TGTGCCAGCTCACCGGCAGGAGCCTACGAGCAGTACTTC; CDR3aa: CASSPAGAYEQYF; abundance: many; d_gene: NA; j_gene: TRBJ2-7; v_gene: TRBV18
CDR3nt: TGTGCCAGCAGTTACTCTGTGACAGGGGGCACCGGGCAGCCCCAGCATTTT; CDR3aa: CASSYSVTGGTGQPQHF; abundance: many; d_gene: TRBD1; j_gene: TRBJ1-5; v_gene: TRBV6-2/TRBV6-3
CDR3nt: TGTGCCAGCAGTTACGGGGGGATAGATTCACCCCTCCACTTT; CDR3aa: CASSYGGIDSPLHF; abundance: many; d_gene: NA; j_gene: TRBJ1-6; v_gene: TRBV27
CDR3nt: TGTGCCAGCAGCCGACAGGGGGGCTCCTACGAGCAGTACTTC; CDR3aa: CASSRQGGSYEQYF; abundance: many; d_gene: TRBD1; j_gene: TRBJ2-7; v_gene: TRBV12-3/TRBV12-4
CDR3nt: TGTGCCAGCAGTTCTAGCAGGGGTGAGGCAGATACGCAGTATTTT; CDR3aa: CASSSSRGEADTQYF; abundance: many; d_gene: NA; j_gene: TRBJ2-3; v_gene: TRBV12-3/TRBV12-4
CDR3nt: TGTGCCAGCAGCCAAGGGACCCGCTCTGGAAACACCATATATTTT; CDR3aa: CASSQGTRSGNTIYF; abundance: many; d_gene: NA; j_gene: TRBJ1-3; v_gene: TRBV3-1
CDR3nt: TGTGCCACCTTAAGGACAGCATACACCGGGGAGCTGTTTTTT; CDR3aa: CATLRTAYTGELFF; abundance: many; d_gene: NA; j_gene: TRBJ2-2; v_gene: TRBV18
CDR3nt: TGTGCCAGCAGCTATACAGGGTTTACTGAAGCTTTCTTT; CDR3aa: CASSYTGFTEAFF; abundance: many; d_gene: NA; j_gene: TRBJ1-1; v_gene: TRBV7-2
CDR3nt: TGTGCCAGCAGCCCCGGACGCATTGGAAAACTGTTTTTT; CDR3aa: CASSPGRIGKLFF; abundance: many; d_gene: NA; j_gene: TRBJ1-4; v_gene: TRBV7-2
CDR3nt: TGTGCCAGCTCACCACCGGACGGGCATGAGCAGTTCTTC; CDR3aa: CASSPPDGHEQFF; abundance: many; d_gene: NA; j_gene: TRBJ2-1; v_gene: TRBV18
CDR3nt: TGTGCCAGCTCGACGCAGGGACAGGCCTATACACTATATTCCTACAATGAGCAGTTCTTC; CDR3aa: CASSTQGQAYTLYSYNEQFF; abundance: many; d_gene: TRBD1; j_gene: TRBJ2-1; v_gene: TRBV18
CDR3nt: TGCAGCGCTACCCGGGGGACAGGGGCGTACGAGCAGTACTTC; CDR3aa: CSATRGTGAYEQYF; abundance: many; d_gene: TRBD1; j_gene: TRBJ2-7; v_gene: TRBV29-1
CDR3nt: TGTGCCAGCTCACCAAAACGCGGGGGGGAATACAATGAGCAGTTCTTC; CDR3aa: CASSPKRGGEYNEQFF; abundance: many; d_gene: TRBD2; j_gene: TRBJ2-1; v_gene: TRBV18
CDR3nt: TGTGCCAGCAGACCGGCCCTAAGTGGAATCAATGAGCAGTTCTTC; CDR3aa: CASRPALSGINEQFF; abundance: many; d_gene: NA; j_gene: TRBJ2-1; v_gene: TRBV7-2
CDR3nt: TGCAGTGCTGGGCGATACAGGGGGCTCGGGGAGCAGTTCTTC; CDR3aa: CSAGRYRGLGEQFF; abundance: many; d_gene: TRBD1; j_gene: TRBJ2-1; v_gene: TRBV20-1
CDR3nt: TGTGCCAGCAGCTTAAGCAAGAGCTCCTACGAGCAGTACTTC; CDR3aa: CASSLSKSSYEQYF; abundance: many; d_gene: NA; j_gene: TRBJ2-7; v_gene: TRBV5-4
CDR3nt: TGTGCCAGCAGTTTGGAGGACCGAGGGGAGACCCAGTACTTC; CDR3aa: CASSLEDRGETQYF; abundance: many; d_gene: NA; j_gene: TRBJ2-5; v_gene: TRBV12-3/TRBV12-4
CDR3nt: TGTGCCAGCAGTTTCAGGGGTAAGGACACTGAAGCTTTCTTT; CDR3aa: CASSFRGKDTEAFF; abundance: many; d_gene: NA; j_gene: TRBJ1-1; v_gene: TRBV27
CDR3nt: TGTGCCAGGGGGCGTCCGAACACTGAAGCTTTCTTT; CDR3aa: CARGRPNTEAFF; abundance: many; d_gene: NA; j_gene: TRBJ1-1; v_gene: TRBV7-9
CDR3nt: TGTGCCAGCAGCCAAGGGGAGGCCGGGGAGCTGTTTTTT; CDR3aa: CASSQGEAGELFF; abundance: many; d_gene: NA; j_gene: TRBJ2-2; v_gene: TRBV3-1
CDR3nt: TGTGCCAGCTCCCCCGGGACAGGCCACAATCAGCCCCAGCATTTT; CDR3aa: CASSPGTGHNQPQHF; abundance: many; d_gene: TRBD1; j_gene: TRBJ1-5; v_gene: TRBV18
CDR3nt: TGTGCCAGCAGCCGGGGACTAAACAATGAGCAGTTCTTC; CDR3aa: CASSRGLNNEQFF; abundance: many; d_gene: TRBD2; j_gene: TRBJ2-1; v_gene: TRBV11-3
CDR3nt: TGCGCCAGCAGCTCAGGATCCGGGAGCCAAGAGACCCAGTACTTC; CDR3aa: CASSSGSGSQETQYF; abundance: many; d_gene: NA; j_gene: TRBJ2-5; v_gene: TRBV5-1
CDR3nt: TGCGCCAGCAGCCAAGAACCGGGGGGTCCCTCTGGAAACACCATATATTTT; CDR3aa: CASSQEPGGPSGNTIYF; abundance: many; d_gene: NA; j_gene: TRBJ1-3; v_gene: TRBV4-3
CDR3nt: TGTGCCAGCAGCCCGGACAGCCTTAGTTCACCCCTCCACTTT; CDR3aa: CASSPDSLSSPLHF; abundance: many; d_gene: NA; j_gene: TRBJ1-6; v_gene: TRBV12-3/TRBV12-4
CDR3nt: TGTGCCAGCAGCTCCCCCTCATACGAGCAGTACTTC; CDR3aa: CASSSPSYEQYF; abundance: few; d_gene: NA; j_gene: TRBJ2-7; v_gene: TRBV6-5
CDR3nt: TGCGCCAGCAGCTTGGGCGGCGGGGGGACCCTTAGCACAGATACGCAGTATTTT; CDR3aa: CASSLGGGGTLSTDTQYF; abundance: many; d_gene: TRBD2; j_gene: TRBJ2-3; v_gene: TRBV5-1
CDR3nt: TGTGCCAGCAGGTCTACAGGGGTCCCCTCTGGAAACACCATATATTTT; CDR3aa: CASRSTGVPSGNTIYF; abundance: many; d_gene: TRBD1; j_gene: TRBJ1-3; v_gene: TRBV6-5
CDR3nt: TGTGCCAGCAGTCCCGGACCGAGGTTCTATGGCTACACCTTC; CDR3aa: CASSPGPRFYGYTF; abundance: few; d_gene: NA; j_gene: TRBJ1-2; v_gene: TRBV12-3/TRBV12-4
CDR3nt: TGTGCCAGCAGCGGCGGGACAGGGAACACTGAAGCTTTCTTT; CDR3aa: CASSGGTGNTEAFF; abundance: many; d_gene: TRBD1; j_gene: TRBJ1-1; v_gene: TRBV6-1
CDR3nt: TGTGCCAGCAGCGTAGGAGGCTCCAATCAGCCCCAGCATTTT; CDR3aa: CASSVGGSNQPQHF; abundance: many; d_gene: NA; j_gene: TRBJ1-5; v_gene: TRBV9
CDR3nt: TGTGCCAGCAGCCCACTTGATGGGTCCTACGAGCAGTACTTC; CDR3aa: CASSPLDGSYEQYF; abundance: many; d_gene: NA; j_gene: TRBJ2-7; v_gene: TRBV7-7
CDR3nt: TGTGCCAGCCTCCAGGGAGCTAGCACAGATACGCAGTATTTT; CDR3aa: CASLQGASTDTQYF; abundance: many; d_gene: NA; j_gene: TRBJ2-3; v_gene: TRBV7-2
CDR3nt: TGTGCCAGCAGTTGGACAGCTTTCAAAAACATTCAGTACTTC; CDR3aa: CASSWTAFKNIQYF; abundance: many; d_gene: NA; j_gene: TRBJ2-4; v_gene: TRBV12-3/TRBV12-4
CDR3nt: TGCGCCAGCAGCTTGGGGGAAAGCACCGGGGAGCTGTTTTTT; CDR3aa: CASSLGESTGELFF; abundance: many; d_gene: NA; j_gene: TRBJ2-2; v_gene: TRBV5-1
CDR3nt: TGCGCCAGCAGCTTGGCGGATATCGTCGGGGGCGAAAAACTGTTTTTT; CDR3aa: CASSLADIVGGEKLFF; abundance: many; d_gene: NA; j_gene: TRBJ1-4; v_gene: TRBV5-1
CDR3nt: TGCGCCAGCAGCTTGGGACTAGCGGGAGATACGCAGTATTTT; CDR3aa: CASSLGLAGDTQYF; abundance: many; d_gene: TRBD2; j_gene: TRBJ2-3; v_gene: TRBV5-1
CDR3nt: TGTGCCAGCAGCCAGGGCGGCCAGGTTGTTTTTGAAAAACTGTTTTTT; CDR3aa: CASSQGGQVVFEKLFF; abundance: NA; d_gene: NA; j_gene: TRBJ1-4; v_gene: TRBV6-1
CDR3nt: TGTGCCAGCAGCTTGCGGTGGGAGACCCAGTACTTC; CDR3aa: CASSLRWETQYF; abundance: many; d_gene: NA; j_gene: TRBJ2-5; v_gene: TRBV7-6
CDR3nt: TGTGCCAGCAGTTATCGGAGACCTGGGAATAATTCACCCCTCCACTTT; CDR3aa: CASSYRRPGNNSPLHF; abundance: many; d_gene: NA; j_gene: TRBJ1-6; v_gene: TRBV6-2/TRBV6-3
CDR3nt: TGTGCCAGCAGCTTAGGGATGGATCAGCCCCAGCATTTT; CDR3aa: CASSLGMDQPQHF; abundance: many; d_gene: NA; j_gene: TRBJ1-5; v_gene: TRBV7-2
CDR3nt: TGTGCCAGCCGCCGGGGACAGGGTGAGACCCAGTACTTC; CDR3aa: CASRRGQGETQYF; abundance: NA; d_gene: TRBD1; j_gene: TRBJ2-5; v_gene: TRBV7-2
CDR3nt: TGCGCCAGCAGCCAAGATAGGGGGCCGCTAAACACTGAAGCTTTCTTT; CDR3aa: CASSQDRGPLNTEAFF; abundance: many; d_gene: TRBD1; j_gene: TRBJ1-1; v_gene: TRBV4-3
CDR3nt: TGCAGTGCCCCGGAGGGGGGGTTCCAAGAGACCCAGTACTTC; CDR3aa: CSAPEGGFQETQYF; abundance: many; d_gene: NA; j_gene: TRBJ2-5; v_gene: TRBV20-1
CDR3nt: TGTGCCAGCAGTTTATCCGCTGGGGTCAATGAGCAGTTCTTC; CDR3aa: CASSLSAGVNEQFF; abundance: many; d_gene: NA; j_gene: TRBJ2-1; v_gene: TRBV12-3/TRBV12-4
CDR3nt: TGTGCCAGCACCCAGGGGAACAGCAACATGAACACTGAAGCTTTCTTT; CDR3aa: CASTQGNSNMNTEAFF; abundance: many; d_gene: NA; j_gene: TRBJ1-1; v_gene: TRBV5-4
CDR3nt: TGTGCCAGCAGCCTAGACAGGGGAGCCTACAATGAGCAGTTCTTC; CDR3aa: CASSLDRGAYNEQFF; abundance: many; d_gene: TRBD1; j_gene: TRBJ2-1; v_gene: TRBV7-2
CDR3nt: TGTGCCAGCAGCCCGGGGTCAGGGGCTAAAGCTAACTATGGCTACACCTTC; CDR3aa: CASSPGSGAKANYGYTF; abundance: many; d_gene: NA; j_gene: TRBJ1-2; v_gene: TRBV28